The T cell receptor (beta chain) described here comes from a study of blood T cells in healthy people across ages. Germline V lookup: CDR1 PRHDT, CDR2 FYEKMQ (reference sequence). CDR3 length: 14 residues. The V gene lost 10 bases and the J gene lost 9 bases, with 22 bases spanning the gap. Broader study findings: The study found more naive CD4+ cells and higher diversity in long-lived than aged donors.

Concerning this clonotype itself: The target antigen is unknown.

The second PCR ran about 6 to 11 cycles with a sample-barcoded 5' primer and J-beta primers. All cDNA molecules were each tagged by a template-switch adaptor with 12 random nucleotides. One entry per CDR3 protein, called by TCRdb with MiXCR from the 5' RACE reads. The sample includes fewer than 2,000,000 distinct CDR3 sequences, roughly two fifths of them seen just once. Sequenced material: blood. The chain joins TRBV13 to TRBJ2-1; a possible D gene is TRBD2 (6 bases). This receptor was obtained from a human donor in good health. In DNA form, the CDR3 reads TGTGCCACCAATCGGGGCGGGATCTGGTCTGAGCAGTTCTTC. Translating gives CATNRGGIWSEQFF.